Sequencing of this TCR beta chain was carried out in a study of blood T cell repertoires in COVID-19. Repertoires were generated with immunoSEQ multiplex PCR, while TCRdb's copy carries only in-frame clones and drops some. The profile covers roughly 100,000 clones, with around 84% appearing a single time and around 2.9% taken by the ten largest. The sequenced material came from peripheral blood. The receptor comes from a man aged 50 to 59 with active or convalescent COVID-19.

CDR3 residues: CASIGINMNTEAFF. CDR3 in DNA: TGTGCCAGCATCGGGATCAACATGAACACTGAAGCTTTCTTT. The chain recombines TRBV6-5 with TRBJ1-1; D call uncertain. Germline CDR1 is MNHEY and CDR2 is SVGAGI. The CDR3 has 14 amino acids. Trimming removed 7 bases at V and 0 bases at J, with 12 bases between.